Following are 18 T cell receptor beta chains from one sample sequenced in a study of T cell repertoires in cytomegalovirus infection. TCRdb used MiXCR to reprocess the reads, holding one entry per CDR3 protein. Among approximately 1,000,000 distinct CDR3 sequences listed, 30% to 40% were seen once. No cognate antigen is known for these TCRs. Sequencing used cultured CD8+ T cells from PBMCs, obtained from culture after CMV antigen stimulation. These TCRs come from a human donor in good health (CMV status not recorded). Some clones in this sample may be carry-over from other donors' samples.

This clonotype was detected ten times or more. The rearrangement joins TRBV7-2 to TRBJ2-3; 8 bases line up with TRBD2. Per germline, CDR1 SGHTA and CDR2 FQGNSA. The CDR3 has 17 residues. The junction had 8 bases not matched to a gene; V was cut back by 1 base and J by 2 bases. The CDR3 sequence: CASSLGRGRGDTDTQYF. CDR3 nucleotide sequence: TGTGCCAGCAGCTTAGGACGAGGGCGGGGGGACACAGATACGCAGTATTTT. Together with reference TRBV7-2 and TRBJ2-3, the CDR3 gives the full variable domain: GAGVSQSPSNKVTEKGKDVELRCDPISGHTALYWYRQSLGQGLEFLIYFQGNSAPDKSGLPSDRFSAERTGGSVSTLTIQRTQQEDSAVYLCASSLGRGRGDTDTQYFGPGTRLTVL.

A few counts support this clonotype. The rearrangement uses TRBV5-1 and TRBJ2-5; TRBD1 matches 8 bases. Trimming at V came to 7 bases and at J to 5 bases, leaving 4 bases not matched to a gene. From germline, CDR1 is SGHRS and CDR2 YFSETQ. The CDR3 is made up of 12 amino acids. CDR3 sequence reads: CASQGAPETQYF. CDR3 in DNA: TGCGCCAGCCAGGGGGCCCCGGAGACCCAGTACTTC.

Many counts were recorded for this clonotype. The J gene is TRBJ1-2, the V gene TRBV7-2, with D unclear. Per the germline V gene, CDR1 is SGHTA and CDR2 is FQGNSA. This CDR3 has 15 amino acids. Trimming took 3 bases from V and 4 from J, leaving 15 bases between them. The DNA of the CDR3 is TGTGCCAGCAGCTTCCGCGGTGGCCGCCGCTATGGCTACACCTTC. Translating gives CASSFRGGRRYGYTF.

This rearrangement joins TRBV27 to TRBJ1-4, with D possibly matching TRBD1 (6 bases). Germline CDR1 is MNHEY and CDR2 is SMNVEV (reference sequence). V dropped 8 bases and J dropped 0 bases, with 19 bases sitting between them. The CDR3 runs to 17 residues. The CDR3 loop is CASRTGGLTATNEKLFF. The CDR3 DNA reads TGTGCCAGCCGTACGGGGGGCCTAACTGCAACTAATGAAAAACTGTTTTTT. Full variable domain (missing parts from reference TRBV27 and TRBJ1-4): EAQVTQNPRYLITVTGKKLTVTCSQNMNHEYMSWYRQDPGLGLRQIYYSMNVEVTDKGDVPEGYKVSRKEKRNFPLILESPSPNQTSLYFCASRTGGLTATNEKLFFGSGTQLSVL.

The rearrangement uses TRBV5-3 and TRBJ1-1; perhaps TRBD1 as D (5 bases). TRBV5-3 is an ORF; its function is uncertain. The CDR3 runs to 13 residues. Trimming pared 4 bases from V and 6 bases from J, leaving 13 bases between. CDR3 nucleotide sequence: TGTGCCAGAAGCCCCATGACAGAGTCTGAAGCTTTCTTT. Its protein product is CARSPMTESEAFF.

Points on this clonotype: One end of the junction is discordant with germline, which a read error may explain. The chain carries TRBV20-1 and TRBJ1-2; no clear D gene. This CDR3 is built from 8 residues. In germline, CDR1 is DFQATT, CDR2 SNEGSKA (reference sequence). The chain's CDR3 is CSAARTFF. CDR3 nucleotides: TGCAGTGCTGCGAGAACATTCTTC.

This sequence joins TRBV14 and TRBJ1-6; 8 nucleotides match TRBD1. Germline CDR1 reads SGHDN; CDR2 reads FVKESK. The V gene end was trimmed by 0 bases and the J gene end by 3 bases; junction bases not matched to a gene: 10. The CDR3 consists of 19 residues. The CDR3 nucleotides are TGTGCCAGCAGCCAAGATTGGGGGACAGGCCGTAACTATAATTCACCCCTCCACTTT. Translating it yields CASSQDWGTGRNYNSPLHF. Supplemented by reference TRBV14 and TRBJ1-6, the full variable domain reads EAGVTQFPSHSVIEKGQTVTLRCDPISGHDNLYWYRRVMGKEIKFLLHFVKESKQDESGMPNNRFLAERTGGTYSTLKVQPAELEDSGVYFCASSQDWGTGRNYNSPLHFGNGTRLTVT.

A few counts support this clonotype. The V and J genes are TRBV19 and TRBJ2-3; 7 bases match TRBD2. The V and J ends lost 5 bases and 5 bases, in that order; junction bases with no gene match: 7. CDR3 length: 14 residues. The germline gives CDR1 LNHDA, CDR2 SQIVND (reference sequence). The CDR3 nucleotides read TGTGCCAGTAGTTTTGGACTAGAAGGAGATACGCAGTATTTT. Encoded protein: CASSFGLEGDTQYF. The variable domain in full, with the rest retrieved from reference TRBV19 and TRBJ2-3, is DGGITQSPKYLFRKEGQNVTLSCEQNLNHDAMYWYRQDPGQGLRLIYYSQIVNDFQKGDIAEGYSVSREKKESFPLTVTSAQKNPTAFYLCASSFGLEGDTQYFGPGTRLTVL.

Ten or more counts support this clonotype. One junction end disagrees with the germline gene, perhaps due to a read error. The chain couples TRBV5-1 to TRBJ1-1; tentatively, D is TRBD1 (5 bases). Looked up from germline, CDR1 is SGHRS and CDR2 is YFSETQ. CDR3 size: 14 residues. CDR3 region: CASSLSGENTEAFF. CDR3 nucleotide sequence: TGTGCCAGCAGTCTCTCGGGGGAGAACACTGAAGCTTTCTTT.

This clonotype was seen only a few times. The chain joins TRBV6-5 to TRBJ2-1; TRBD2 agrees at 11 bases. The CDR3 is 17 residues long. V shed 3 bases and J 3 bases; nucleotides not matched to a gene: 7. The germline V gene has CDR1 MNHEY and CDR2 SVGAGI. CDR3 coding DNA: TGTGCCAGCAGTTATCCCATAGCGGGGGGGGACTACAATGAGCAGTTCTTC. Translated, it gives CASSYPIAGGDYNEQFF.

Only a few counts were recorded for this clonotype. The rearrangement links TRBV6-2 or TRBV6-3 to TRBJ2-5, with 9 bases fitting TRBD2. The CDR3 length is 16 residues. Germline V gene lookup returns CDR1 MNHEY and CDR2 SVGEGT. V lost 6 bases and J lost 0; bases outside the gene matches: 8. The CDR3 here is CASSPGLAMYQETQYF. The CDR3 bases are TGTGCCAGCAGCCCGGGACTAGCAATGTACCAAGAGACCCAGTACTTC.

This clonotype was counted only a few times. The chain joins TRBV20-1 to TRBJ2-3, with TRBD2 identical over 10 bases. CDR1 and CDR2 from the germline V gene are DFQATT and SNEGSKA (reference sequence). This CDR3 region has 18 residues. The CDR3 nucleotides are TGCAGCGCCCAGGAGAGGCTAGCGGGGGCCCTTAGCACAGATACGCAGTATTTT. This sequence encodes CSAQERLAGALSTDTQYF.

The V call is TRBV9, the J call TRBJ2-3; D perhaps matches TRBD1 (6 bases). V gave up 2 bases and J gave up 3 bases, with 19 bases separating them. The CDR3 length is 17 residues. Germline V gene lookup returns CDR1 SGDLS and CDR2 YYNGEE. The DNA of the CDR3 is TGTGCCAGCAGCGTCCGTTCTAGAGGGGGTGATACAGATACGCAGTATTTT. Protein sequence: CASSVRSRGGDTDTQYF.

The genes are TRBV12-3 or TRBV12-4 and TRBJ1-6; D remains unclear. This CDR3 is built from 13 residues. Trimming took off 10 bases at V and 9 bases at J, with 16 bases between the two ends. The CDR3 protein is CATSTGRASPLHF. The CDR3 nucleotides are TGTGCCACGTCAACGGGAAGGGCTTCACCCCTCCACTTT.

With respect to this clonotype: Germline is not matched at one junction end, which may reflect a read error. The V gene is TRBV12-3 or TRBV12-4, the J gene TRBJ1-2; D remains ambiguous. The CDR3 sequence is 12 residues long. DNA for the CDR3: TGTGCCAGCAGTCTCCCTTTTTATGACTACACCTTC. It codes for CASSLPFYDYTF.

This clonotype has at least ten counts. The chain combines TRBV28 with TRBJ1-6, with a tentative D call TRBD1 (5 bases). Germline assignment: CDR1 MDHEN and CDR2 SYDVKM. The V gene lost 7 bases and the J gene lost 7 bases, with 11 bases spanning the gap. The CDR3 length is 13 residues. The CDR3: CASTQGPNSPLHF. CDR3 DNA: TGTGCCAGCACCCAGGGTCCGAATTCACCCCTCCACTTT. The full variable domain, completed using reference TRBV28 and TRBJ1-6, is DVKVTQSSRYLVKRTGEKVFLECVQDMDHENMFWYRQDPGLGLRLIYFSYDVKMKEKGDIPEGYSVSREKKERFSLILESASTNQTSMYLCASTQGPNSPLHFGNGTRLTVT.

This clonotype turned up a few times. This chain connects TRBV6-6 to TRBJ1-1; D unclear. The CDR3 sequence is 10 residues long. Trimming took 11 bases from V and 4 from J, leaving 8 bases between them. CDR1 is MNHNY, CDR2 SVGAGI, per germline (reference sequence). In DNA, the CDR3 is TGTGCCTCCCGGACCACTGAAGCTTTCTTT. Residues: CASRTTEAFF.

The V gene is TRBV27, the J gene TRBJ2-7; 9 bases line up with TRBD2. The V gene's germline CDR1 is MNHEY and CDR2 SMNVEV (reference sequence). Trimming removed 5 bases from V and 2 bases from J; junction bases left unmatched: 16. The CDR3 totals 18 residues. The CDR3 region has the DNA TGTGCCAGCAGTCCCCCCCCCCGGGAGCGGGGGGTCACCTACGAGCAGTACTTC. Encoded protein: CASSPPPRERGVTYEQYF.